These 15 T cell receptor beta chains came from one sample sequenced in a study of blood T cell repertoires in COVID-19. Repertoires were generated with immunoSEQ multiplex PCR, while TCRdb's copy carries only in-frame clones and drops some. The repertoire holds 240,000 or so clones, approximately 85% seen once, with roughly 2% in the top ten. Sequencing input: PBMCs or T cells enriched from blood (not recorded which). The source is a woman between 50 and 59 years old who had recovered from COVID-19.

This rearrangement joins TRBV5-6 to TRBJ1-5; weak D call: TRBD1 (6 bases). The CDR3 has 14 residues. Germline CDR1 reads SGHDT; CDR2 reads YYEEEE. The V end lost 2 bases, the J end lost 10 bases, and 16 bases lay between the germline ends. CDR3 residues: CASSLWTAPFPQHF. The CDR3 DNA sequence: TGTGCCAGCAGCTTATGGACAGCCCCATTTCCCCAGCATTTT.

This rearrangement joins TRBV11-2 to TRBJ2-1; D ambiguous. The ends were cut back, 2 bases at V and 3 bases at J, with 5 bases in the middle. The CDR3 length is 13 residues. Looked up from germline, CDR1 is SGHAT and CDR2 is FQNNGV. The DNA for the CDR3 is TGTGCCAGCAGCTTACCGGGCTACAATGAGCAGTTCTTC. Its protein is CASSLPGYNEQFF.

CDR3 in DNA: TGTGCCAGCAGCTTGGCTACTAGCGGGAACACAGATACGCAGTATTTT. It translates to CASSLATSGNTDTQYF. The chain uses TRBV5-4 and TRBJ2-3, with 10 bases identical to TRBD2. J was trimmed by 2 bases and V by 0 bases; bases with no gene match: 3. Germline V gene sequence: CDR1 SGHNT, CDR2 YYREEE (reference sequence). This CDR3 has 16 amino acids.

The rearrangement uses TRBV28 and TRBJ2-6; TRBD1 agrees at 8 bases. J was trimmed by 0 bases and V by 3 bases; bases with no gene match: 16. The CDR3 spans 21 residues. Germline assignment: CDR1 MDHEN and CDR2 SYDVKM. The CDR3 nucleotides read TGTGCCAGCAGTTTTCATTTGTTAGGGGACAGGCCTAGCTCTGGGGCCAACGTCCTGACTTTC. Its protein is CASSFHLLGDRPSSGANVLTF. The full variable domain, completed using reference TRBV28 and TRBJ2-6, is DVKVTQSSRYLVKRTGEKVFLECVQDMDHENMFWYRQDPGLGLRLIYFSYDVKMKEKGDIPEGYSVSREKKERFSLILESASTNQTSMYLCASSFHLLGDRPSSGANVLTFGAGSRLTVL.

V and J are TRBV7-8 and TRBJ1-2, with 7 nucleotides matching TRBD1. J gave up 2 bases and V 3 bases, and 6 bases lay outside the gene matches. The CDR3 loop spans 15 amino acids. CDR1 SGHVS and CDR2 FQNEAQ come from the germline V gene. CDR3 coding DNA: TGTGCCAGCAGCTTGCAGGGGGTAGCCAACTATGGCTACACCTTC. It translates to CASSLQGVANYGYTF.

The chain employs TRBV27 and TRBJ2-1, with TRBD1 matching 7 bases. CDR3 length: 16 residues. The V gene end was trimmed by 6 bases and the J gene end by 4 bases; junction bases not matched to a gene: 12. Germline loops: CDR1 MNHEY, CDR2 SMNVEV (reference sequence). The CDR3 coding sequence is TGTGCCAGCAGGAGATCTCCGGGACAGCCTTACAATGAGCAGTTCTTC. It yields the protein CASRRSPGQPYNEQFF.

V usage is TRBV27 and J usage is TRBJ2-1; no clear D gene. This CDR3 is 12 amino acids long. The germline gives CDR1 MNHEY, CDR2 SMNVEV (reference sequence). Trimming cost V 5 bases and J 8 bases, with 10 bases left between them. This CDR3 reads CASSPSGYEQFF. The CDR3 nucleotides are TGTGCCAGCAGTCCTTCAGGCTATGAGCAGTTCTTC.

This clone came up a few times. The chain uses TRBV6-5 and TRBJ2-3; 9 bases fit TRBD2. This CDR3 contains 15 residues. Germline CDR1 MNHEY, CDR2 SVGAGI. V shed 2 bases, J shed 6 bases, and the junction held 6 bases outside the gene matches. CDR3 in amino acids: CASSYGRGGVDTQYF. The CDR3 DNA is TGTGCCAGCAGTTACGGGCGGGGGGGCGTGGATACGCAGTATTTT.

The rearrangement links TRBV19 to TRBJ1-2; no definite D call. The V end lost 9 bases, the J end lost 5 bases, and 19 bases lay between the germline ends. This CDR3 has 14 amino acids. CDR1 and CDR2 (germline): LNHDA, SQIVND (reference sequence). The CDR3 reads CASEARPGGYGYTF. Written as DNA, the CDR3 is TGTGCCAGCGAAGCTAGACCGGGCGGGTATGGCTACACCTTC.

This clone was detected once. The CDR3 region is CASSSRARATNEKLFF. DNA of the CDR3: TGTGCCAGCAGCTCTAGGGCCAGGGCAACTAATGAAAAACTGTTTTTT. The rearrangement uses TRBV7-8 and TRBJ1-4; D is perhaps TRBD1 (5 bases). Trimming removed 4 bases at V and 0 bases at J, with 12 bases between. The length of the CDR3 is 16 residues. The germline CDR1 and CDR2 sequences are SGHVS and FQNEAQ.

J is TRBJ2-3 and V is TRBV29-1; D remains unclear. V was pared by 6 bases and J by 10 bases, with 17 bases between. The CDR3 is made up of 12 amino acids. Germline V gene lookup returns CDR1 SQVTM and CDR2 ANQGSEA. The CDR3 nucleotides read TGCAGCGTAGCCCGACAAGGATCCGCGCAGTATTTT. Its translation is CSVARQGSAQYF.

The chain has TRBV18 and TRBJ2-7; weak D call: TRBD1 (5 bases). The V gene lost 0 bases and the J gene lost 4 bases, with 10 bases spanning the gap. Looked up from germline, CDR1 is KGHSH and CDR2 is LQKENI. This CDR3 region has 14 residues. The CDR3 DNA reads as TGTGCCAGCTCACCACCGGCAGGGCCTTACGAGCAGTACTTC. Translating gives CASSPPAGPYEQYF.

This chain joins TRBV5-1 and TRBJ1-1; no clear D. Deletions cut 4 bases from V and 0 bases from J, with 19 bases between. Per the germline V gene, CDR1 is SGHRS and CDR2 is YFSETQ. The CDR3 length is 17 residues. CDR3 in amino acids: CASSQRGGIELNTEAFF. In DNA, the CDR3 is TGCGCCAGCAGCCAACGGGGAGGGATTGAATTGAACACTGAAGCTTTCTTT. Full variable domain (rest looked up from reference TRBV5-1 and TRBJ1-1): KAGVTQTPRYLIKTRGQQVTLSCSPISGHRSVSWYQQTPGQGLQFLFEYFSETQRNKGNFPGRFSGRQFSNSRSEMNVSTLELGDSALYLCASSQRGGIELNTEAFFGQGTRLTVV.

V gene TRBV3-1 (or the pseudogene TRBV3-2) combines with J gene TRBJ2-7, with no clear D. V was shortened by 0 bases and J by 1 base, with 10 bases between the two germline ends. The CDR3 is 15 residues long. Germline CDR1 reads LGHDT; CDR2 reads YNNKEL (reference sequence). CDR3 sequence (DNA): TGTGCCAGCAGCCAAGATCTTATAGAATCCTACGAGCAGTACTTC. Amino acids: CASSQDLIESYEQYF.

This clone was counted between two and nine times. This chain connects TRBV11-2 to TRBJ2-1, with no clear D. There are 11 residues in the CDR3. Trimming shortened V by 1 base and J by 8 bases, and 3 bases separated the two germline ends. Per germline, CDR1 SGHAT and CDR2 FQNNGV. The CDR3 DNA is TGTGCCAGCAGCTTAGCGGATGAGCAGTTCTTC. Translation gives CASSLADEQFF.